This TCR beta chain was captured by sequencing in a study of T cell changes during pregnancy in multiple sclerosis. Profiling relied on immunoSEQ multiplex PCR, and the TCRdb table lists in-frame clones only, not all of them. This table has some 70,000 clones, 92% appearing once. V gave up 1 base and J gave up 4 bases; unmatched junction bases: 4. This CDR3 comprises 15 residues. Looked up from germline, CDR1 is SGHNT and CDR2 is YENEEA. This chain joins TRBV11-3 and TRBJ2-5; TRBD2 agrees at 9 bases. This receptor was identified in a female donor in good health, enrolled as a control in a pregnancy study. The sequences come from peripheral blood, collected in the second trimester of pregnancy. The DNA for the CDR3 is TGTGCCAGCAGCTTAGGCATAGCGGGAGTAGAGACCCAGTACTTC. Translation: CASSLGIAGVETQYF.